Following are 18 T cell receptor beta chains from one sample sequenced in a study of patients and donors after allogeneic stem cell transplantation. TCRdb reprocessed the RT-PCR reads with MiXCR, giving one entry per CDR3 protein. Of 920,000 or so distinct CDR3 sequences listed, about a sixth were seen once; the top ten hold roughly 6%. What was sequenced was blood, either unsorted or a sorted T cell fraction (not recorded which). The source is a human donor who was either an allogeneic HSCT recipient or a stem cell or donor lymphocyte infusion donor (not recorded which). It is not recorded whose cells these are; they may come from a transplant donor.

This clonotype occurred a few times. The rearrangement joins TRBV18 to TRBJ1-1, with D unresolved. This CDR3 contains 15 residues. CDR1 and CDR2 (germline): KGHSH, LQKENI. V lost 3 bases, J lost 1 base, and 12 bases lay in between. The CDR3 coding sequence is TGTGCCAGCTCACCTTTATATGAGGGGAACACTGAAGCTTTCTTT. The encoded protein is CASSPLYEGNTEAFF.

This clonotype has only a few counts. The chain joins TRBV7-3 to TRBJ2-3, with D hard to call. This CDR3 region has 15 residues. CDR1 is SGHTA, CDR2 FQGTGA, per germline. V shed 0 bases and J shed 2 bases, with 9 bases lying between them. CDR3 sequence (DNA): TGTGCCAGCAGCTTAACTCCCGTATACACAGATACGCAGTATTTT. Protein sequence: CASSLTPVYTDTQYF.

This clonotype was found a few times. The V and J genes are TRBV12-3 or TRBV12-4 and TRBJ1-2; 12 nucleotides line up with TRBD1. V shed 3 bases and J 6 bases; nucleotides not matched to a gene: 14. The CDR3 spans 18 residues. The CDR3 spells CASSFNPGQGALGHGYTF. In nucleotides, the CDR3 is TGTGCCAGCAGTTTTAACCCGGGACAGGGGGCTCTCGGCCATGGCTACACCTTC.

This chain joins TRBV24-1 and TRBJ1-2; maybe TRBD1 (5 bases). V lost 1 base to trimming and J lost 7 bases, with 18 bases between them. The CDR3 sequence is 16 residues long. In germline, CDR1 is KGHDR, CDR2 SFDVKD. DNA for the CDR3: TGTGCCACCAGTGATTTTCGAGGGGTCGAAGGCGGTGGCTACACCTTC. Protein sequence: CATSDFRGVEGGGYTF.

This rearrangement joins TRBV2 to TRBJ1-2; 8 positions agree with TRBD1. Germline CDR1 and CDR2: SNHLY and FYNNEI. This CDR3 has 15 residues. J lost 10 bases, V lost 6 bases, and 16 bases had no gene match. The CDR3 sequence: CASRGASRGRGVYTF. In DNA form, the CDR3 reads TGTGCCAGCAGGGGGGCCTCCAGGGGGCGAGGGGTCTACACCTTC.

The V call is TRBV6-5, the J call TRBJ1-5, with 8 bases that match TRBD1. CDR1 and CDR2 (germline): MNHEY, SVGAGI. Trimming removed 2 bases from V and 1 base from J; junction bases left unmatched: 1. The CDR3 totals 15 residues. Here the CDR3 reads CASSYGTGSNQPQHF. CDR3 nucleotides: TGTGCCAGCAGTTACGGGACAGGCAGCAATCAGCCCCAGCATTTT.

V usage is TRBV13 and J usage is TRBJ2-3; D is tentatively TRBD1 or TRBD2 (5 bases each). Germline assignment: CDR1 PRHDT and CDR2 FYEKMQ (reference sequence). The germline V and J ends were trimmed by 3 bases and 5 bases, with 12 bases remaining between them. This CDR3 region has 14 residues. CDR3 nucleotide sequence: TGTGCCAGCAGCTTTAACGAGGGGCAAGATACGCAGTATTTT. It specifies CASSFNEGQDTQYF.

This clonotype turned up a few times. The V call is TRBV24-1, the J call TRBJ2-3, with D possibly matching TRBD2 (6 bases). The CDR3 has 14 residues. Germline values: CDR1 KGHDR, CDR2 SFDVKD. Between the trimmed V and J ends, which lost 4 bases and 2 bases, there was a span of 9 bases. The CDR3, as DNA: TGTGCCACCAGTGAACGGGACTTCACAGATACGCAGTATTTT. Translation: CATSERDFTDTQYF.

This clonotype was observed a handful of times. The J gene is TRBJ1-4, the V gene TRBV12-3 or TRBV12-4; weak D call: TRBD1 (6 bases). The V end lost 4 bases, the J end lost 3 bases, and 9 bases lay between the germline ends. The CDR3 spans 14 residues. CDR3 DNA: TGTGCCAGCAGTTACAGGGTGTCTAATGAAAAACTGTTTTTT. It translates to CASSYRVSNEKLFF.

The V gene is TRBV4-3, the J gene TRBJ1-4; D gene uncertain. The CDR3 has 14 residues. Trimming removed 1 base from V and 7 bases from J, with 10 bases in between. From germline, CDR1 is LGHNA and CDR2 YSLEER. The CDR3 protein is CASSQVGKGEKLFF. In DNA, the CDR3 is TGCGCCAGCAGCCAAGTTGGGAAAGGTGAAAAACTGTTTTTT.

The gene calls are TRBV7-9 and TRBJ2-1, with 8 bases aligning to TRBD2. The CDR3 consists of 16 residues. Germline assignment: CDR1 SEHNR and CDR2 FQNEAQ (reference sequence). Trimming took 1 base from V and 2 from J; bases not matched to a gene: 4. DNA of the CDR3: TGTGCCAGCAGCTTAGTAGGCGGGGGGACCTACAATGAGCAGTTCTTC. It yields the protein CASSLVGGGTYNEQFF.

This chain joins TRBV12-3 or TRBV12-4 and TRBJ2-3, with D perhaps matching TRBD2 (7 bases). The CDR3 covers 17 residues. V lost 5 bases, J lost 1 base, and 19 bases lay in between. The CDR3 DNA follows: TGTGCCAGCAGTGGGGGCGGGGCGGGAGTTCGCACAGATACGCAGTATTTT. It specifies CASSGGGAGVRTDTQYF.

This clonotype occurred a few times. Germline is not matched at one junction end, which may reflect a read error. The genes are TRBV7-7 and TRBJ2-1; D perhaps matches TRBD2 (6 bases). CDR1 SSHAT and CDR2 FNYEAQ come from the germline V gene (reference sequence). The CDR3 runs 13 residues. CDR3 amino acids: CASSAGRLNEQFF. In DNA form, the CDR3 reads TGTGCTAGCAGCGCGGGACGGCTAAATGAGCAGTTCTTC.

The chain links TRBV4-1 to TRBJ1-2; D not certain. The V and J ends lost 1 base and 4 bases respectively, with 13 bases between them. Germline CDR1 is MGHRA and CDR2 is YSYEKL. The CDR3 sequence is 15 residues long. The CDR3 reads CASSQGRNSSYGYTF. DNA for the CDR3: TGCGCCAGCAGCCAAGGGAGGAACAGCTCCTATGGCTACACCTTC.

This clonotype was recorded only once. The CDR3 loop is CASSQVGRGTDTQYF. CDR3 DNA sequence: TGCGCCAGCAGCCAAGTCGGCAGGGGGACAGATACGCAGTATTTT. V usage is TRBV4-3 and J usage is TRBJ2-3, with TRBD1 matching 7 bases. The trim removed 1 base at V and 3 bases at J, leaving 4 bases unmatched. The germline gives CDR1 LGHNA, CDR2 YSLEER. The CDR3 loop spans 15 amino acids.

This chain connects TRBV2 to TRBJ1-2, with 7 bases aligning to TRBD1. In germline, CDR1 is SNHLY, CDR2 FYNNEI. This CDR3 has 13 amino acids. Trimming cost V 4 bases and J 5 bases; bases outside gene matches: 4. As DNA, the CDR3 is TGTGCCAGCAGTGCCGGGACAGTGTATGGCTACACCTTC. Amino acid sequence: CASSAGTVYGYTF.

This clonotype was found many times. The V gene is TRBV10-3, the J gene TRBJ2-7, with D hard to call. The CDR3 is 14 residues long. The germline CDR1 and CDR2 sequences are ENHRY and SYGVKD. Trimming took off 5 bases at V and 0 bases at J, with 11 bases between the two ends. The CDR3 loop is CAISTPSASYEQYF. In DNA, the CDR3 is TGTGCCATCAGTACTCCATCAGCCTCCTACGAGCAGTACTTC.

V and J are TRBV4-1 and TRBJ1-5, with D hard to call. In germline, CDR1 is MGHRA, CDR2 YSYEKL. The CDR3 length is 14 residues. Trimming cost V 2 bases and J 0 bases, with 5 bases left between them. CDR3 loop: CASSQWASNQPQHF. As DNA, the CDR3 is TGCGCCAGCAGCCAATGGGCTAGCAATCAGCCCCAGCATTTT.